The 15 T cell receptor beta chains in this list originate from one sample, sequenced in a study of OX40 agonist ivuxolimab in advanced cancers. Here immunoSEQ multiplex PCR was the method, and the copy in TCRdb shows in-frame clones only, minus some. Here the sample spans 50,000 to 60,000 clones, 86% being singletons. The sample was CD4+ or CD8+ T cells sorted from blood, taken in a trial of the OX40 agonist ivuxolimab. The receptors stem from an adult with an advanced solid tumor such as melanoma, head and neck, liver or kidney cancer.

The chain links TRBV5-1 to TRBJ2-5; tentatively, D is TRBD1 or TRBD2 (5 bases each). V was shortened by 5 bases and J by 2 bases, with 10 bases between the two germline ends. Per germline, CDR1 SGHRS and CDR2 YFSETQ. The CDR3 is 13 amino acids. Here the CDR3 reads CASSLGEQETQYF. CDR3 bases: TGCGCCAGCAGTCTGGGGGAACAAGAGACCCAGTACTTC. The variable domain in full, completed from reference TRBV5-1 and TRBJ2-5, reads KAGVTQTPRYLIKTRGQQVTLSCSPISGHRSVSWYQQTPGQGLQFLFEYFSETQRNKGNFPGRFSGRQFSNSRSEMNVSTLELGDSALYLCASSLGEQETQYFGPGTRLLVL.

The chain is built from TRBV9 and TRBJ1-2, with D possibly matching TRBD1 (5 bases). Trimming shortened V by 0 bases and J by 3 bases, and 6 bases separated the two germline ends. CDR3 size: 13 residues. Germline values: CDR1 SGDLS, CDR2 YYNGEE. CDR3 residues: CASSVETDYGYTF. In DNA, the CDR3 is TGTGCCAGCAGCGTAGAGACAGACTATGGCTACACCTTC.

The V call is TRBV7-9, the J call TRBJ2-1; TRBD1 or TRBD2 may be the D gene (5 bases each). The CDR3 is 14 residues long. V gave up 5 bases and J gave up 8 bases, with 16 bases separating them. The V gene's germline CDR1 is SEHNR and CDR2 FQNEAQ (reference sequence). CDR3 loop: CASSPGLDGDEQFF. The CDR3 DNA reads as TGTGCCAGCAGCCCGGGGCTGGATGGGGATGAGCAGTTCTTC.

This chain uses TRBV7-2 with TRBJ2-1; TRBD2 matches at 10 bases. The germline V gene has CDR1 SGHTA and CDR2 FQGNSA. Germline trimming cut 2 bases from V and 4 bases from J; bases unmatched to any gene: 5. The CDR3 length is 16 residues. CDR3 sequence reads: CASSLRSSGGYNEQFF. The CDR3 coding sequence is TGTGCCAGCAGCTTACGATCTAGCGGGGGATACAATGAGCAGTTCTTC.

This sequence joins TRBV9 and TRBJ2-1, with D possibly being TRBD1 or TRBD2 (6 bases each). This CDR3 is 12 amino acids long. Germline V gene lookup returns CDR1 SGDLS and CDR2 YYNGEE. Trimming stripped 7 bases from V and 7 bases from J, with 12 bases between. The CDR3 is CASGGRENEQFF. Written as DNA, the CDR3 is TGTGCCAGCGGGGGCCGGGAGAATGAGCAGTTCTTC.

The chain joins TRBV2 to TRBJ2-3; D gene uncertain. The V end was cut by 6 bases, the J end by 3 bases, with 16 bases between. The germline gives CDR1 SNHLY, CDR2 FYNNEI. The CDR3 spans 15 residues. The CDR3 nucleotides are TGTGCCAGCAGGGTAGACATGGGATGGACAGATACGCAGTATTTT. This translates into CASRVDMGWTDTQYF.

The table lists this clone with a count of one. The chain couples TRBV11-2 to TRBJ1-2; D unclear. V lost 1 base to trimming and J lost 8 bases, with 11 bases between them. CDR1 SGHAT and CDR2 FQNNGV come from the germline V gene. The CDR3 extends over 13 amino acids. The CDR3 coding sequence is TGTGCCAGCAGCTTAGTGGAGAGGACGGGCTACACCTTC. This codes for CASSLVERTGYTF. The variable domain in full, completed from reference TRBV11-2 and TRBJ1-2, reads EAGVAQSPRYKIIEKRQSVAFWCNPISGHATLYWYQQILGQGPKLLIQFQNNGVVDDSQLPKDRFSAERLKGVDSTLKIQPAKLEDSAVYLCASSLVERTGYTFGSGTRLTVV.

This sequence joins TRBV19 and TRBJ2-2; D may be TRBD1 (6 bases). CDR1 and CDR2 from the germline V gene are LNHDA and SQIVND (reference sequence). The V end lost 6 bases, the J end lost 6 bases, and 14 bases lay between the germline ends. This CDR3 region has 14 residues. CDR3 DNA: TGTGCCAGTAGGACAGGTGGCTGGCCCGGGGAGCTGTTTTTT. It specifies CASRTGGWPGELFF.

The chain's CDR3 is CASSPGPGGDTGELFF. The CDR3 nucleotides read TGTGCCAGCAGCCCCGGGCCTGGGGGAGACACCGGGGAGCTGTTTTTT. The chain has TRBV5-6 and TRBJ2-2; D possibly uses TRBD1 or TRBD2 (5 bases each). The CDR3 loop spans 16 amino acids. Germline CDR1 SGHDT, CDR2 YYEEEE. Trimming took off 4 bases at V and 3 bases at J, with 16 bases between the two ends.

The chain uses TRBV19 and TRBJ2-3; the D gene is possibly TRBD1 (5 bases). From germline, CDR1 is LNHDA and CDR2 SQIVND (reference sequence). The V and J ends lost 4 bases and 1 base respectively, with 15 bases between them. The CDR3 runs to 16 residues. The CDR3 sequence is CASSNPSGPGTDTQYF. In nucleotides, the CDR3 is TGTGCCAGTAGTAACCCGTCAGGGCCGGGCACAGATACGCAGTATTTT.

The rearrangement links TRBV19 to TRBJ2-1, with TRBD2 matching over 12 bases. With V trimmed by 6 bases and J by 9 bases, 6 bases remained unmatched. The CDR3 is 14 amino acids. The germline V gene has CDR1 LNHDA and CDR2 SQIVND (reference sequence). The CDR3 nucleotides read TGTGCCAGTAGGTCGACTAGCGGGAGAGGTGAGCAGTTCTTC. Its translation is CASRSTSGRGEQFF.

V gene TRBV28 combines with J gene TRBJ2-7; D ambiguous. Germline lookup yields CDR1 MDHEN and CDR2 SYDVKM. The CDR3 contains 11 residues. The ends were cut back, 6 bases at V and 4 bases at J, with 7 bases in the middle. CDR3 sequence (DNA): TGTGCCAGCAGCCCTCAGTACGAGCAGTACTTC. Amino acid sequence: CASSPQYEQYF.

The V call is TRBV7-9, the J call TRBJ2-5, with D possibly being TRBD1 (5 bases). The CDR3 covers 13 residues. With 2 bases removed from V and 5 bases from J, the gap between germline ends came to 9 bases. Per germline, CDR1 SEHNR and CDR2 FQNEAQ (reference sequence). CDR3 loop: CASSLQGPETQYF. The CDR3 region has the DNA TGTGCCAGCAGCTTACAGGGTCCGGAGACCCAGTACTTC.

This chain connects TRBV5-6 to TRBJ1-4, with a possible D match to TRBD1 (5 bases). The ends were cut back, 4 bases at V and 3 bases at J, with 13 bases in the middle. CDR1 SGHDT and CDR2 YYEEEE come from the germline V gene. The CDR3 length is 15 residues. This chain's CDR3 is CASSRGGRANEKLFF. In DNA, the CDR3 is TGTGCCAGCAGCAGGGGCGGGAGGGCTAATGAAAAACTGTTTTTT.

The V and J genes are TRBV6-5 and TRBJ2-7; 8 bases map to TRBD2. There are 14 residues in the CDR3. The V and J ends lost 2 bases and 4 bases, in that order; junction bases with no gene match: 4. CDR1 MNHEY and CDR2 SVGAGI come from the germline V gene. The CDR3 reads CASSYQREKYEQYF. The CDR3 region has the DNA TGTGCCAGCAGTTACCAGCGGGAGAAGTACGAGCAGTACTTC.